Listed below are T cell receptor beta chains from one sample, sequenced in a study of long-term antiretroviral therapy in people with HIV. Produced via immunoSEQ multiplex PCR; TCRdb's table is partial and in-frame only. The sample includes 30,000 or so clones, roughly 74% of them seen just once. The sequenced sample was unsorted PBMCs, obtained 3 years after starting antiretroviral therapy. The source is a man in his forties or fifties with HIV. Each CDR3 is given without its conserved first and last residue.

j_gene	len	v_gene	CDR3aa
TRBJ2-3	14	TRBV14	ASSQVLRGAGDTQY
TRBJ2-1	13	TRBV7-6	ASSPGINPWNEQF
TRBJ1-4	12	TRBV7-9	ASSRTGSNEKLF
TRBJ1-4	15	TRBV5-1	ASSLSGTSGRNEKLF
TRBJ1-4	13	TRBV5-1	ASSLAGTGSEKLF
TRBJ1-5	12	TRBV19	ASRSSHSNQPQH
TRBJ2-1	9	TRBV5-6	ASTSGTRQF
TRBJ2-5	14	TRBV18	ASSPPASGGKVAQY
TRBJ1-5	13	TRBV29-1	SVRQAIGSNQPQH
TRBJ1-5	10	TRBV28	ASSLPREPQH
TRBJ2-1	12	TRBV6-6	ASSYSLAGYEQF
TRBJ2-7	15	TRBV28	ASSPALQGVPSYEQY
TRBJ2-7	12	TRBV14	ASSQWAGAYEQY
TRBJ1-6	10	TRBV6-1	ASTQVVSPLH
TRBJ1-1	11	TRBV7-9	ASSLVGETEAF
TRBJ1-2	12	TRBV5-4	ASSLMGYLGGYT
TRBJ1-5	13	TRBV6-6	ASSYVEGSNQPQH
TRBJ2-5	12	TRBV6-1	ASTLDRERETQY
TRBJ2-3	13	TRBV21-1	ASSNREAYTDTQY
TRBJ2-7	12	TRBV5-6	ASSSGPSSTEQY
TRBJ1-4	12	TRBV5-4	ASRRQGKNEKLF
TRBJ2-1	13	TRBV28	ASSLGGRVYNEQF
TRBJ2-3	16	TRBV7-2	ASSLSYSGGGRTDTQY
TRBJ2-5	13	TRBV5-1	ASSWAGGGQETQY
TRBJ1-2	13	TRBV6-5	ASSVRDRPNYGYT
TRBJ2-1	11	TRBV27	ASSKTENNEQF
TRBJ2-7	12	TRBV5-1	ASSLAGFSYEQY
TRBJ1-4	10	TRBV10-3	AISESGEKLF
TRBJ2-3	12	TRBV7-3	ASSLTTGADTQY
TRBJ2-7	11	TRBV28	ASRQGAIDEQY
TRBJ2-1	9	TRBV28	ASSYFGEQF
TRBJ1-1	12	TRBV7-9	ASSRGTDNTEAF